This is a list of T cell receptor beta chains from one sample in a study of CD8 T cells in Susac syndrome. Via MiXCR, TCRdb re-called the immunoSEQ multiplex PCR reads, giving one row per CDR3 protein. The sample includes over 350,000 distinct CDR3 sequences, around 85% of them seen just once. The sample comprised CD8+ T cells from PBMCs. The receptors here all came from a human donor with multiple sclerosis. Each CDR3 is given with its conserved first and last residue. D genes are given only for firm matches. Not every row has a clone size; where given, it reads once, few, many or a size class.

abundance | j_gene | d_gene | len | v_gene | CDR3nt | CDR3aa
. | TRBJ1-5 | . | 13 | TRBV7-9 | TGTGCCAGCAGCGAATCAAGAAATCAGCCCCAGCATTTT | CASSESRNQPQHF
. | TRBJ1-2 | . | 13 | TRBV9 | TGTGCCAGCAGCGTAAAGGGGGAACATGGCTACACCTTC | CASSVKGEHGYTF
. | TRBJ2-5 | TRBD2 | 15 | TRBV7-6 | TGTGCCAGCAGCCTTAGCGGGAGTAAGGCAGAGACCCAGTACTTC | CASSLSGSKAETQYF
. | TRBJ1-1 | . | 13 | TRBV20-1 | TGCAGTGCGCATCAAGGGGAGGACACTGAAGCTTTCTTT | CSAHQGEDTEAFF
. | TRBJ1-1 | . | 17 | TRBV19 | TGTGCCAGTAGTATAGTATGGGCAGGGAGTAACGACACTGAAGCTTTCTTT | CASSIVWAGSNDTEAFF
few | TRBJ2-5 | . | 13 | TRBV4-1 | TGCGCCAGCAGCCAAGTGGTGGGGGAGACCCAGTACTTC | CASSQVVGETQYF
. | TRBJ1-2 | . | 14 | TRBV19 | TGTGCCAGTAGTCTACAGGGAGGATGGTATGGCTACACCTTC | CASSLQGGWYGYTF
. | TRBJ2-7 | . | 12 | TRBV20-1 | TGCAGTGCTAGAGAACTCGGGTACGAGCAGTACTTC | CSARELGYEQYF
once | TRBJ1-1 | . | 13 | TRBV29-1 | TGCAGCCTGAGGGACCCCGGGGTAACTGAAGCTTTCTTT | CSLRDPGVTEAFF
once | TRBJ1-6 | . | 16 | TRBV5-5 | TGTGCCAGCAGCTTGAGCGACTTCTCCTATAATTCACCCCTCCACTTT | CASSLSDFSYNSPLHF
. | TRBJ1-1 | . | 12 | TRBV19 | TGTGCCAGTAGTATAGATACGGCTGAAGCTTTCTTT | CASSIDTAEAFF
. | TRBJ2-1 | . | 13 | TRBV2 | TGTGCCAGCAGTGTCGGGACAAACAATGAGCAGTTCTTC | CASSVGTNNEQFF
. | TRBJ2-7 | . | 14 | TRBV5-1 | TGCGCCAGCAGCTTTAGACAGGAAGACTACGAGCAGTACTTC | CASSFRQEDYEQYF
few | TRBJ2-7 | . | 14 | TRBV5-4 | TGTGCCAGCAGCTCTCTATCTGACTCCTACGAGCAGTACTTC | CASSSLSDSYEQYF
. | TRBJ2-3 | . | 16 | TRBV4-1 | TGCGCCAGCAGCCCGCGAGGGACGGGGGACACAGATACGCAGTATTTT | CASSPRGTGDTDTQYF
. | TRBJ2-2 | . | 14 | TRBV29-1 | TGCAGCGTTGACGGGGACCGGAACACCGGGGAGCTGTTTTTT | CSVDGDRNTGELFF
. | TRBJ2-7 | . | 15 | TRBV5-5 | TGTGCCAGCAGTATCCGGGACGGGATCTCCTACGAGCAGTACTTC | CASSIRDGISYEQYF
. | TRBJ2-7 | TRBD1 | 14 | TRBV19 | TGTGCCAGTAGCATACAGGGGGAGCCCTACGAGCAGTACTTC | CASSIQGEPYEQYF
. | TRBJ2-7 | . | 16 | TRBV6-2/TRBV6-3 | TGTGCCAGCAGTTACGAGGGCGGGGGCCTCTCCTACGAGCAGTACTTC | CASSYEGGGLSYEQYF
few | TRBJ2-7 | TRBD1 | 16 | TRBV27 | TGTGCCAGCAGTTTATCGGTACAGGGGATCTCCTACGAGCAGTACTTC | CASSLSVQGISYEQYF
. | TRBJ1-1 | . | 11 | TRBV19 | TGTGCGGGCAGGGTGGGGACTGAAGCTTTCTTT | CAGRVGTEAFF
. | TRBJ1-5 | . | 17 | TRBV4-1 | TGCGCCAGCAGCCAAGATGGGCCAGGGGCACCCTATCAGCCCCAGCATTTT | CASSQDGPGAPYQPQHF
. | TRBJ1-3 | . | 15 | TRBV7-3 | TGTGCCAGCAGCATCGACGGTTACTCTGGAAACACCATATATTTT | CASSIDGYSGNTIYF
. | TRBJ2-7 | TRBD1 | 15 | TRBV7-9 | TGTGCCAGCAGCTTAGAGGGACAGGGTTTAGACGAGCAGTACTTC | CASSLEGQGLDEQYF
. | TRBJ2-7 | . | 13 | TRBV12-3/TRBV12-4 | TGTGCCAGCAGTTCCGAGGATAGATACGAGCAGTACTTC | CASSSEDRYEQYF
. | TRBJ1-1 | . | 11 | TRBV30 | TGTGCCTGGCGGGACTTCTATGAAGCTTTCTTT | CAWRDFYEAFF
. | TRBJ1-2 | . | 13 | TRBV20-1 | TGCAGTGCTAGAGTGCTACAGGGCAATGGCTACACCTTC | CSARVLQGNGYTF
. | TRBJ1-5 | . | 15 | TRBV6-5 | TGTGCCAGCAGTTACGTACAGGGAAGCAATCAGCCCCAGCATTTT | CASSYVQGSNQPQHF
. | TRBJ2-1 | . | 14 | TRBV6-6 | TGTGCCAGCAGTCAAACTAGTACCTACAATGAGCAGTTCTTC | CASSQTSTYNEQFF
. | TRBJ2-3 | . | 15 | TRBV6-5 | TGTGCCAGCAGTCCTACTAGAGATCTCACAGATACGCAGTATTTT | CASSPTRDLTDTQYF
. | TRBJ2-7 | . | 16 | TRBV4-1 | TGCGCCAGCAGCCAAGATTGGACGGTCAGCTCCTACGAGCAGTACTTC | CASSQDWTVSSYEQYF
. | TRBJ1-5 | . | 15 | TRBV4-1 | TGCGCCAGCAGCCCAGACAGGAATCGCAATCAGCCCCAGCATTTT | CASSPDRNRNQPQHF
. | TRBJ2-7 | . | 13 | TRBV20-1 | TGCAGTGCTAGAGTGCCCGACAGCTACGAGCAGTACTTC | CSARVPDSYEQYF
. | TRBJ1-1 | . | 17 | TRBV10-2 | TGCGCCAGCAGTGAGTCTTATGGGGGCGTTGGCTTCGATGTAGCTTTCTTT | CASSESYGGVGFDVAFF
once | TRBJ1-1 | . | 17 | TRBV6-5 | TGTGCCAGCAGTTACTCGAAAGGTGGCCAGTTGAACACTGAAGCTTTCTTT | CASSYSKGGQLNTEAFF
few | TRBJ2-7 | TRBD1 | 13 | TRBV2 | TGTGCCAGCAGTTATACAGGGGGCGACGAGCAGTACTTC | CASSYTGGDEQYF
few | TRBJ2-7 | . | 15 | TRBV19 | TGTGCCAGTAGTATTCTTGGGGATCAAGAGGACGAGCAGTACTTC | CASSILGDQEDEQYF
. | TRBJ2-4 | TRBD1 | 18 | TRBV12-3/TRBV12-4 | TGTGCCAGCCGAGGGACAGGGCGATCGACTCTAGCCAAAAACATTCAGTACTTC | CASRGTGRSTLAKNIQYF
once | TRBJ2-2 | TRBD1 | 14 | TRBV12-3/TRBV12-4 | TGTGCCAGCAGTTGGGACAGGGTAGACGGGGAGCTGTTTTTT | CASSWDRVDGELFF